This T cell receptor (beta chain) stems from a study of shared clonotypes between healthy human individuals. Findings and caveats of the study: The genetic and exposure-history diversity represented was limited by few donors.

In regard to this clone: As yet, its antigen is unknown.

Method: immunoSEQ multiplex PCR; TCRdb's copy keeps in-frame clones and lacks some. The data hold under 1,100,000 clones, with about 80% observed a single time. Trimming shortened V by 5 bases and J by 1 base, and 13 bases separated the two germline ends. CDR1 PRHDT and CDR2 FYEKMQ come from the germline V gene (reference sequence). This CDR3 contains 15 residues. The source is a man younger than 35 in good health. Some clones in this sample may be carry-over from other donors' samples. Sequencing was performed on memory CD4+ T cells from PBMCs. Subset meaning: CD45RA-negative fraction. The chain carries TRBV13 and TRBJ2-3; D is undetermined. The CDR3 DNA is TGTGCCAGCAGCCTGAGTCTCAGCCGCACAGATACGCAGTATTTT. It yields the protein CASSLSLSRTDTQYF.